The T cell receptor beta chain under discussion was sequenced for a study of T cell repertoires in cytomegalovirus infection. With V trimmed by 5 bases and J by 3 bases, 4 bases remained unmatched. The V gene's germline CDR1 is MNHEY and CDR2 SMNVEV (reference sequence). This CDR3 is built from 14 residues. This clonotype was observed a handful of times. TCRdb recomputed calls from the reads with MiXCR, one row per CDR3 protein. The profile shows 150,000 or so distinct CDR3 sequences, around 22% of them singletons. This receptor was taken from a human donor in good health (CMV status not recorded). Some clones in this sample may be carry-over from other donors' samples. Sequencing used PBMCs. The chain has TRBV27 and TRBJ2-1, with 7 bases fitting TRBD1. This CDR3 is CASSPTGNYNEQFF. The CDR3 bases are TGTGCCAGCAGTCCGACAGGGAACTACAATGAGCAGTTCTTC.